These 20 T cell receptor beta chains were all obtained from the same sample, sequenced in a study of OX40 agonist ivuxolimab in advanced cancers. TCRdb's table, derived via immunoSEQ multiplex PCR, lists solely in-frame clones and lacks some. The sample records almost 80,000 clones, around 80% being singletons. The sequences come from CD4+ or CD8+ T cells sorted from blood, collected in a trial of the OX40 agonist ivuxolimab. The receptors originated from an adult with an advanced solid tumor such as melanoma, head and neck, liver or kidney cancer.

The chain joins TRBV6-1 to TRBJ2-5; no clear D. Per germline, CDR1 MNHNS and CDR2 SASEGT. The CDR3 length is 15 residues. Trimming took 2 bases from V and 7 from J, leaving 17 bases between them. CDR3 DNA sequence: TGTGCCAGCAGTGAAAACCCGGGTACCCTGGGGACCCAGTACTTC. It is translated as CASSENPGTLGTQYF.

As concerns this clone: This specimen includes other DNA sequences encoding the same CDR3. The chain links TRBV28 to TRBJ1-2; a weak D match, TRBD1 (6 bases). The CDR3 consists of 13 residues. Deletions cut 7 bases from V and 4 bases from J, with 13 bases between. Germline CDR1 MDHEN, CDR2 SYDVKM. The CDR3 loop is CASMKGVGYGYTF. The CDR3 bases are TGTGCCAGCATGAAGGGGGTGGGCTATGGCTACACCTTC.

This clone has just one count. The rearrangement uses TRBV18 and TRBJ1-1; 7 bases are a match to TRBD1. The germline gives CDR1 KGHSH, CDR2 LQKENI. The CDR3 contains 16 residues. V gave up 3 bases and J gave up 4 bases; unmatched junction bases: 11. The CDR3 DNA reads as TGTGCCAGCTCACCCGTTGAGGGGGCGGAGGGCACTGAAGCTTTCTTT. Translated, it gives CASSPVEGAEGTEAFF.

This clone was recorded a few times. CDR3 coding DNA: TGCGCCAGCAGCCCCTCGGGACTAGCGGGGGGGGCGAACACCGGGGAGCTGTTTTTT. The encoded protein is CASSPSGLAGGANTGELFF. The chain joins TRBV5-1 to TRBJ2-2; 16 bases map to TRBD2. V lost 4 bases and J lost 0; bases outside the gene matches: 6. Germline values: CDR1 SGHRS, CDR2 YFSETQ. The CDR3 consists of 19 residues. Filled out from reference TRBV5-1 and TRBJ2-2, the complete variable domain reads KAGVTQTPRYLIKTRGQQVTLSCSPISGHRSVSWYQQTPGQGLQFLFEYFSETQRNKGNFPGRFSGRQFSNSRSEMNVSTLELGDSALYLCASSPSGLAGGANTGELFFGEGSRLTVL.

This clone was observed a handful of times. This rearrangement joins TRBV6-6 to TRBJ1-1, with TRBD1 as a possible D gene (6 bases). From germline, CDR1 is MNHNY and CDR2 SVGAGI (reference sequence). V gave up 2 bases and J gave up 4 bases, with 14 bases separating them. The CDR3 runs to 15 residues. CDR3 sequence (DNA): TGTGCCAGCAGTTACCCTTCGGGAGGGGGCACTGAAGCTTTCTTT. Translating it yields CASSYPSGGGTEAFF.

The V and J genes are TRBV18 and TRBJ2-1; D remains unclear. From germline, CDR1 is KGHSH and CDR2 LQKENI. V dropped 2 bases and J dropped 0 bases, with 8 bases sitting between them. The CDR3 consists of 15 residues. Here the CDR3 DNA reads TGTGCCAGCTCACCATCACTGAGCTCCTACAATGAGCAGTTCTTC. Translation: CASSPSLSSYNEQFF.

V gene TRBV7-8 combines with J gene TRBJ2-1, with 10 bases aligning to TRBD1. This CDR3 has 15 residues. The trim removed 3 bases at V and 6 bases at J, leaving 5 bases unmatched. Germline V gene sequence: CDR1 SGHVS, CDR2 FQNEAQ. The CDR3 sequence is CASSFRDRGGNEQFF. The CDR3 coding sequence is TGTGCCAGCAGCTTCCGGGACAGGGGTGGCAATGAGCAGTTCTTC.

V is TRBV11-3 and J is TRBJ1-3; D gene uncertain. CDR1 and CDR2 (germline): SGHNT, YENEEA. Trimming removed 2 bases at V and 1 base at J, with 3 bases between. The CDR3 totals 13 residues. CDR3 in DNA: TGTGCCAGCAGCTTACGGTCTGGAAACACCATATATTTT. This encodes CASSLRSGNTIYF.

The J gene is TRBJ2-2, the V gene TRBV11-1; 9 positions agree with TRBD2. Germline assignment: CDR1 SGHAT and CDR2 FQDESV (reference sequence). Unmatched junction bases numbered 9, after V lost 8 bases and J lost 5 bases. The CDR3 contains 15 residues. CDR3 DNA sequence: TGTGCCAGCTCAACCGGGACTAGCTTGACCGGGGAGCTGTTTTTT. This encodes CASSTGTSLTGELFF.

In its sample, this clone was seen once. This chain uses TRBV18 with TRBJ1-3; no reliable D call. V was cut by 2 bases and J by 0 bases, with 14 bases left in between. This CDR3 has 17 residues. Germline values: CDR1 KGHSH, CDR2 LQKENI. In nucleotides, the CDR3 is TGTGCCAGCTCACCAGTGGTAGGGCTACTCTCTGGAAACACCATATATTTT. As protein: CASSPVVGLLSGNTIYF.

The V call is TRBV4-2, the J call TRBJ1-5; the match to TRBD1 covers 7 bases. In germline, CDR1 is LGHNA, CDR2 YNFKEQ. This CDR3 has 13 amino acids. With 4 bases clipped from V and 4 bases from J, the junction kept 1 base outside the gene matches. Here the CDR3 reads CASSRQGNQPQHF. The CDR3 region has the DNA TGTGCCAGCAGCCGACAGGGAAATCAGCCCCAGCATTTT.

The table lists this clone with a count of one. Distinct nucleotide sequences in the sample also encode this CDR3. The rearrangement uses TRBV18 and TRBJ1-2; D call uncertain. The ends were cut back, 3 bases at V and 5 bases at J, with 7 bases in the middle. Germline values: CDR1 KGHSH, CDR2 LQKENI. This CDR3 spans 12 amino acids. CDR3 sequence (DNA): TGTGCCAGCTCACCGTTAGGTTATGGCTACACCTTC. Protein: CASSPLGYGYTF.

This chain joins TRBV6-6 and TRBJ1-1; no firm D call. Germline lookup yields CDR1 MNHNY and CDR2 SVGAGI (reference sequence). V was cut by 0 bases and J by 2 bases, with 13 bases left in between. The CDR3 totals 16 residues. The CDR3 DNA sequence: TGTGCCAGCAGTTACTCGATCGGACTCTCAAACACTGAAGCTTTCTTT. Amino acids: CASSYSIGLSNTEAFF.

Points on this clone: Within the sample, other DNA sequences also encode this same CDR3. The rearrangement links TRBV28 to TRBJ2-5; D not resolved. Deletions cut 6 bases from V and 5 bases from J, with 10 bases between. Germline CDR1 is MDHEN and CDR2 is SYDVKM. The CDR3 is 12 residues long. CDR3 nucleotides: TGTGCCAGCAGCCTTCCCCGGGAGACCCAGTACTTC. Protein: CASSLPRETQYF. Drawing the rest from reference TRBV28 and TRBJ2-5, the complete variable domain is DVKVTQSSRYLVKRTGEKVFLECVQDMDHENMFWYRQDPGLGLRLIYFSYDVKMKEKGDIPEGYSVSREKKERFSLILESASTNQTSMYLCASSLPRETQYFGPGTRLLVL.

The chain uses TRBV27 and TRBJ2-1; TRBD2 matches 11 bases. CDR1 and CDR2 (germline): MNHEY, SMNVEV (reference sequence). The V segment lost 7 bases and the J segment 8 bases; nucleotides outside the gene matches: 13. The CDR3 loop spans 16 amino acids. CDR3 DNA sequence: TGTGCCAGCAAAAATAATAGACTAGCGGGGTCGGATGAGCAGTTCTTC. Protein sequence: CASKNNRLAGSDEQFF.

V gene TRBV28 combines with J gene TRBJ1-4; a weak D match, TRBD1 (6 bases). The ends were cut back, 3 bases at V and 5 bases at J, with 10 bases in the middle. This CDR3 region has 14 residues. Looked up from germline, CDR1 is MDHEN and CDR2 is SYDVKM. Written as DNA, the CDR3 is TGTGCCAGCAGTTTGGCAGGGGTGAATGAAAAACTGTTTTTT. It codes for CASSLAGVNEKLFF.

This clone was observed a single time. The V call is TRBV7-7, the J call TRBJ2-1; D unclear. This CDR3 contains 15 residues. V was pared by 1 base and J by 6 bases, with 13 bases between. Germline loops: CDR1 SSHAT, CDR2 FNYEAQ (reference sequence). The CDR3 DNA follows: TGTGCCAGCAGCTTAGATTTTCTGAAAGTCAATGAGCAGTTCTTC. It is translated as CASSLDFLKVNEQFF.

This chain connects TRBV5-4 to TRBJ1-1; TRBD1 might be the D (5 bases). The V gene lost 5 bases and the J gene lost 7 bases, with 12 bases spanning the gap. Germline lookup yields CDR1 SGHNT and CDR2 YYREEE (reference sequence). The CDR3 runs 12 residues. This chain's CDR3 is CASSYDRHEAFF. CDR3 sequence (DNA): TGTGCCAGCAGTTATGACAGACATGAAGCTTTCTTT.

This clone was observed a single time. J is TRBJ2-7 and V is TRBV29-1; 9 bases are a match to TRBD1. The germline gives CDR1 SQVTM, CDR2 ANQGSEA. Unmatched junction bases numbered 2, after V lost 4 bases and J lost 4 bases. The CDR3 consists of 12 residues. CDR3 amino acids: CSVVGQGYEQYF. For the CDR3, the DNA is TGCAGCGTTGTAGGACAGGGGTACGAGCAGTACTTC.

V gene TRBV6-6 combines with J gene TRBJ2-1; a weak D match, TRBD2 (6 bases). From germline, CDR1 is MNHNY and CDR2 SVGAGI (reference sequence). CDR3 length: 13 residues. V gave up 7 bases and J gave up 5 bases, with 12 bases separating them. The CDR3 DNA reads TGTGCCAGCAACACGGCGGGGCACAATGAGCAGTTCTTC. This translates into CASNTAGHNEQFF.